One sample yielded the 8 T cell receptor beta chains listed below, sequenced in a study of response to subunit inactivated influenza vaccine. TCRdb recomputed calls from the RT-PCR reads with MiXCR, one row per CDR3 protein. This sample has more than 400,000 distinct CDR3 sequences, with 9.5% to 12% found just once. Sequencing was performed on PBMCs from blood, taken roughly 47 days after vaccination. The source is a man aged 45-65 years who received an inactivated influenza vaccine.

The chain carries TRBV27 and TRBJ1-5, with a tentative D call TRBD1 (5 bases). The germline gives CDR1 MNHEY, CDR2 SMNVEV (reference sequence). The CDR3 sequence is 14 residues long. V lost 6 bases to trimming and J lost 6 bases, with 15 bases between them. CDR3: CASSSLGVRQPQHF. CDR3 coding DNA: TGTGCCAGCAGCTCTTTGGGGGTTCGTCAGCCCCAGCATTTT.

This clonotype was recorded a few times. This sequence joins TRBV7-9 and TRBJ1-2, with D possibly TRBD1 on 6 matching bases. The CDR3 is 12 amino acids. CDR1 and CDR2 (germline): SEHNR, FQNEAQ (reference sequence). The V end was cut by 5 bases, the J end by 6 bases, with 10 bases between. CDR3 amino acids: CASSRTENGYTF. The CDR3 DNA reads as TGTGCCAGCAGCCGGACAGAAAATGGCTACACCTTC.

This clonotype came up many times. This chain links TRBV11-2 with TRBJ2-1; 8 nucleotides match TRBD2. In germline, CDR1 is SGHAT, CDR2 FQNNGV. The CDR3 has 15 residues. V trimming: 1 base; J trimming: 6 bases; junction bases outside the gene matches: 5. The CDR3 loop reads CASSLGSGRVNEQFF. The CDR3 coding sequence is TGTGCCAGCAGCTTAGGTTCCGGGAGGGTCAATGAGCAGTTCTTC.

In its sample, this clonotype was seen many times. This chain uses TRBV12-3 or TRBV12-4 with TRBJ2-7, with D maybe TRBD1 (6 bases). The V end lost 6 bases, the J end lost 4 bases, and 13 bases lay between the germline ends. The CDR3 is 13 amino acids. The CDR3 region is CASSPGTPYEQYF. In DNA form, the CDR3 reads TGTGCCAGCAGCCCCGGGACACCATACGAGCAGTACTTC.

There are a few counts of this clonotype. The V and J genes are TRBV6-5 and TRBJ2-7, with 7 nucleotides matching TRBD1. CDR3 length: 15 amino acids. V lost 4 bases, J lost 3 bases, and 9 bases stayed unmatched. Germline-derived CDR1 and CDR2 are MNHEY and SVGAGI. CDR3: CASSSPRTGYYEQYF. As DNA, the CDR3 is TGTGCCAGCAGTTCCCCGAGGACAGGATACTACGAGCAGTACTTC.

This clonotype was found a few times. The V call is TRBV6-5, the J call TRBJ2-5, with unresolved D. CDR3 length equals 17 residues. Trimming stripped 1 base from V and 6 bases from J, with 21 bases between. Germline CDR1 is MNHEY and CDR2 is SVGAGI. The CDR3 nucleotides read TGTGCCAGCAGTTACTTAGCTGGCCCTAACGACCGGAAGACCCAGTACTTC. Translating it yields CASSYLAGPNDRKTQYF.

The V and J genes are TRBV19 and TRBJ2-1, with D maybe TRBD1 (6 bases). Germline V gene lookup returns CDR1 LNHDA and CDR2 SQIVND (reference sequence). Between the trimmed V and J ends, which lost 0 bases and 1 base, there was a span of 10 bases. The CDR3 is made up of 16 amino acids. The CDR3 region has the DNA TGTGCCAGTAGTATAGAGGGGGCGAGGTCCTACAATGAGCAGTTCTTC. This sequence encodes CASSIEGARSYNEQFF.

This rearrangement joins TRBV7-2 to TRBJ2-2, with TRBD2 as a possible D gene (5 bases). The germline CDR1 and CDR2 sequences are SGHTA and FQGNSA. Trimming removed 5 bases at V and 8 bases at J, with 18 bases between. The CDR3 sequence is 15 residues long. The CDR3 reads CASSPPTRTRGELFF. The CDR3 DNA sequence: TGTGCCAGCAGCCCCCCCACTAGGACCAGGGGGGAGCTGTTTTTT.